These 17 T cell receptor beta chains share one sample of origin, sequenced in a study of CD8 T cells in ankylosing spondylitis. MiXCR, run by TCRdb on the 5' RACE reads, gives a single entry per CDR3 protein. Of around 300,000 distinct CDR3 sequences listed, 11% are singletons. Sequencing input: blood, either unsorted or a sorted T cell fraction (not recorded which). Source of these receptors: a female donor with ankylosing spondylitis or in good health (not recorded which).

The chain combines TRBV11-2 with TRBJ2-3; 10 bases line up with TRBD2. This CDR3 spans 15 amino acids. Trimming cost V 5 bases and J 4 bases; bases outside gene matches: 6. Germline V gives CDR1 SGHAT, CDR2 FQNNGV. The CDR3 protein is CASSLRTSGADTQYF. CDR3 coding DNA: TGTGCCAGCAGCCTTAGGACTAGCGGAGCAGATACGCAGTATTTT.

This clonotype appeared many times. The V gene is TRBV20-1, the J gene TRBJ2-3; tentatively, D is TRBD2 (5 bases). Trimming took 5 bases from V and 6 from J, leaving 18 bases between them. Germline CDR1 DFQATT, CDR2 SNEGSKA (reference sequence). CDR3 length equals 14 residues. The CDR3 DNA is TGCAGTGCTTCTTATGCGTGGAGGTACGATACGCAGTATTTT. It specifies CSASYAWRYDTQYF.

This clonotype occurred many times. The genes are TRBV7-3 and TRBJ2-1; TRBD2 agrees at 8 bases. Germline values: CDR1 SGHTA, CDR2 FQGTGA. J lost 1 base, V lost 3 bases, and 26 bases had no gene match. The CDR3 runs 23 residues. The CDR3 protein is CASSFRLRPVFAKREKSYNEQFF. CDR3 coding DNA: TGTGCCAGCAGCTTTCGGCTCCGACCCGTCTTTGCCAAGCGGGAGAAGTCCTACAATGAGCAGTTCTTC. The variable domain in full, completed from reference TRBV7-3 and TRBJ2-1, reads GAGVSQTPSNKVTEKGKYVELRCDPISGHTALYWYRQSLGQGPEFLIYFQGTGAADDSGLPNDRFFAVRPEGSVSTLKIQRTERGDSAVYLCASSFRLRPVFAKREKSYNEQFFGPGTRLTVL.

The chain has TRBV9 and TRBJ1-2, with TRBD1 matching 8 bases. The CDR3 contains 14 residues. The germline CDR1 and CDR2 sequences are SGDLS and YYNGEE. J was trimmed by 9 bases and V by 0 bases; bases with no gene match: 7. The CDR3 DNA sequence: TGTGCCAGCAGCGTAGCCCGGACAGGGCGACGCTACACCTTC. The encoded protein is CASSVARTGRRYTF.

This clonotype was counted many times. The rearrangement uses TRBV20-1 and TRBJ1-3; D uncertain. V was shortened by 0 bases and J by 4 bases, with 4 bases between the two germline ends. Germline V gene sequence: CDR1 DFQATT, CDR2 SNEGSKA (reference sequence). CDR3 length: 12 residues. CDR3: CSARDQGNTIYF. The CDR3 DNA reads as TGCAGTGCTAGAGATCAGGGAAACACCATATATTTT.

This clonotype was seen many times. This rearrangement joins TRBV12-3 or TRBV12-4 to TRBJ2-3; the D call may be TRBD1 or TRBD2 (6 bases each). Trimming took 6 bases from V and 2 from J, leaving 21 bases between them. This CDR3 is 17 amino acids long. The CDR3 loop reads CASSGIVEGDSTDTQYF. Here the CDR3 DNA reads TGTGCCAGCAGCGGGATTGTCGAGGGGGACTCCACAGATACGCAGTATTTT.

This clonotype appeared many times. The chain recombines TRBV9 with TRBJ1-1; TRBD1 is a possible D gene (5 bases). V lost 4 bases and J 7 bases, leaving 17 bases between the germline ends. Germline CDR1 reads SGDLS; CDR2 reads YYNGEE. This CDR3 has 14 amino acids. The CDR3 reads CASSQTGGAGEAFF. For the CDR3, the DNA is TGTGCCAGCAGCCAAACGGGAGGGGCTGGTGAAGCTTTCTTT.

This clonotype occurred a few times. This sequence joins TRBV5-4 and TRBJ2-1; 10 nucleotides line up with TRBD1. The CDR3 sequence is 16 residues long. V dropped 2 bases and J dropped 9; count of bases not matched to a gene: 11. CDR1 and CDR2 from the germline V gene are SGHNT and YYREEE (reference sequence). CDR3 sequence reads: CASSFQIDRGLVEQFF. In nucleotides, the CDR3 is TGTGCCAGCAGCTTCCAAATTGACAGGGGGCTAGTTGAGCAGTTCTTC.

This clonotype was seen at least ten times. The rearrangement links TRBV5-1 to TRBJ1-1; weak D call: TRBD1 (5 bases). The CDR3 is 14 residues long. Trimming took off 3 bases at V and 6 bases at J, with 15 bases between the two ends. In germline, CDR1 is SGHRS, CDR2 YFSETQ. This chain's CDR3 is CASSSPQGPPEAFF. Here the CDR3 DNA reads TGCGCCAGCAGCTCGCCGCAGGGTCCCCCTGAAGCTTTCTTT. Full variable domain (missing parts from reference TRBV5-1 and TRBJ1-1): KAGVTQTPRYLIKTRGQQVTLSCSPISGHRSVSWYQQTPGQGLQFLFEYFSETQRNKGNFPGRFSGRQFSNSRSEMNVSTLELGDSALYLCASSSPQGPPEAFFGQGTRLTVV.

V usage is TRBV7-8 and J usage is TRBJ1-4; D possibly corresponds to TRBD1 (5 bases). This CDR3 has 15 amino acids. Trimming left V 3 bases short and J 4 bases short, with 12 bases between. Germline lookup yields CDR1 SGHVS and CDR2 FQNEAQ. CDR3 region: CASSFGTAFNEKLFF. CDR3 in DNA: TGTGCCAGCAGCTTCGGGACCGCGTTTAATGAAAAACTGTTTTTT.

The chain links TRBV19 to TRBJ2-2; D is uncertain. The CDR3 spans 15 residues. V shed 0 bases and J shed 2 bases, with 7 bases lying between them. The germline V gene has CDR1 LNHDA and CDR2 SQIVND (reference sequence). The CDR3 sequence is CASSIDPGNTGELFF. CDR3 DNA sequence: TGTGCCAGTAGTATAGATCCGGGCAACACCGGGGAGCTGTTTTTT.

This rearrangement joins TRBV12-3 or TRBV12-4 to TRBJ2-5; 11 nucleotides align to TRBD2. The CDR3 has 15 residues. Germline trimming cut 5 bases from V and 2 bases from J; bases unmatched to any gene: 4. CDR3 in amino acids: CASSITSGGQETQYF. The CDR3 region has the DNA TGTGCCAGCAGTATAACTAGCGGGGGACAAGAGACCCAGTACTTC.

This clonotype was counted ten times or more. The chain employs TRBV12-3 or TRBV12-4 and TRBJ2-2; D possibly corresponds to TRBD1 (6 bases). The CDR3 sequence is 14 residues long. Trimming took 2 bases from V and 5 from J, leaving 9 bases between them. CDR3 amino acids: CASSLTGMTGELFF. CDR3 DNA: TGTGCCAGCAGTTTAACAGGGATGACCGGGGAGCTGTTTTTT.

The V and J genes are TRBV15 and TRBJ2-6, with D perhaps matching TRBD2 (6 bases). Germline CDR1 reads LNHNV; CDR2 reads YYDKDF (reference sequence). Trimming removed 9 bases from V and 2 bases from J, with 11 bases in between. The CDR3 is 14 residues long. DNA of the CDR3: TGTGCCACTAACTCGGGAGCTGGGGCCAACGTCCTGACTTTC. Translating gives CATNSGAGANVLTF.

This clonotype was recorded many times. The chain uses TRBV20-1 and TRBJ2-7; D unclear. This CDR3 comprises 14 residues. Looked up from germline, CDR1 is DFQATT and CDR2 is SNEGSKA (reference sequence). V lost 0 bases to trimming and J lost 3 bases, with 12 bases between them. The CDR3 reads CSARDAVSYYEQYF. CDR3 in DNA: TGCAGTGCTAGAGACGCGGTCTCGTACTACGAGCAGTACTTC.

The chain is built from TRBV20-1 and TRBJ1-6; D call uncertain. Trimming left V 0 bases short and J 8 bases short, with 17 bases between. From germline, CDR1 is DFQATT and CDR2 SNEGSKA (reference sequence). The CDR3 contains 16 residues. CDR3 DNA: TGCAGTGCTAGAGATCCACCAGACTCTTTGGATTCACCCCTCCACTTT. This codes for CSARDPPDSLDSPLHF.

In its sample, this clonotype was seen a few times. The V gene is TRBV5-1, the J gene TRBJ2-3, with D possibly being TRBD1 or TRBD2 (5 bases each). Germline lookup yields CDR1 SGHRS and CDR2 YFSETQ. Trimming pared 5 bases from V and 0 bases from J, leaving 13 bases between. The CDR3 sequence is 15 residues long. The CDR3 loop is CASRSWGSSTDTQYF. As DNA, the CDR3 is TGCGCCAGCAGGTCATGGGGGAGCAGCACAGATACGCAGTATTTT.